The 13 T cell receptor beta chains given below trace back to one sample, sequenced in a study of T cells in Graves' hyperthyroidism and ophthalmopathy. Amplified TCR beta CDR3 regions derived from RNA transcripts. Initially, a first-round RT-PCR of the TCR CDR3 employed the HTBI primer set. TCRdb re-called the multiplex PCR reads through MiXCR, storing one row per CDR3 protein. In the table there are approximately 380,000 distinct CDR3 sequences, approximately 17% of which are singletons. Sequencing input: blood. These receptors originate from a man younger than 30 with Graves' ophthalmopathy.

This clonotype was counted many times. As DNA, the CDR3 is TGTGCCAGCAGGAACAGGGTGCCTGGAAACACCATATATTTT. Amino acid sequence: CASRNRVPGNTIYF. The chain employs TRBV12-3 or TRBV12-4 and TRBJ1-3; tentative D call: TRBD1 (6 bases). This CDR3 has 14 amino acids. The V end lost 6 bases, the J end lost 2 bases, and 11 bases lay between the germline ends.

This clonotype appeared many times. This chain joins TRBV7-9 and TRBJ1-5, with a possible D match to TRBD1 (5 bases). This CDR3 contains 13 residues. Germline CDR1 is SEHNR and CDR2 is FQNEAQ (reference sequence). Trimming took off 2 bases at V and 5 bases at J, with 7 bases between the two ends. The CDR3 DNA follows: TGTGCCAGCAGCTTATTGGGGGATCAGCCCCAGCATTTT. Translating it yields CASSLLGDQPQHF. Filled out from reference TRBV7-9 and TRBJ1-5, the complete variable domain reads DTGVSQNPRHKITKRGQNVTFRCDPISEHNRLYWYRQTLGQGPEFLTYFQNEAQLEKSRLLSDRFSAERPKGSFSTLEIQRTEQGDSAMYLCASSLLGDQPQHFGDGTRLSIL.

This clonotype was detected ten times or more. The chain joins TRBV6-1 to TRBJ2-5, with 14 nucleotides matching TRBD2. The CDR3 runs 16 residues. CDR1 is MNHNS and CDR2 is SASEGT in the germline V gene. V shed 6 bases and J 2 bases; nucleotides not matched to a gene: 5. Written as DNA, the CDR3 is TGTGCCAGCAGCCTCGGGACTAGCGGGGGACAAGAGACCCAGTACTTC. It translates to CASSLGTSGGQETQYF.

The chain links TRBV2 to TRBJ2-2; the D is unclear. Trimming took 11 bases from V and 5 from J, leaving 12 bases between them. From germline, CDR1 is SNHLY and CDR2 FYNNEI. The CDR3 runs 12 residues. CDR3 in amino acids: CAGYRYTGELFF. The CDR3 DNA reads TGTGCCGGGTATAGGTATACCGGGGAGCTGTTTTTT.

This clonotype was found many times. V usage is TRBV5-1 and J usage is TRBJ2-3; no reliable D call. The CDR3 covers 14 residues. Trimming pared 0 bases from V and 2 bases from J, leaving 7 bases between. The germline gives CDR1 SGHRS, CDR2 YFSETQ. The CDR3 loop reads CASSLALNTDTQYF. The DNA of the CDR3 is TGCGCCAGCAGCTTGGCTTTAAACACAGATACGCAGTATTTT.

The sample holds many counts of this clonotype. This chain uses TRBV6-1 with TRBJ2-7; a weak D match, TRBD2 (6 bases). Germline V gene data show CDR1 as MNHNS and CDR2 as SASEGT. The CDR3 length is 14 residues. V was shortened by 5 bases and J by 5 bases, with 16 bases between the two germline ends. CDR3 DNA: TGTGCCAGCAGTCGGACTCCCCCGGGAGACGAGCAGTACTTC. Protein product: CASSRTPPGDEQYF.

This clonotype was counted many times. V usage is TRBV28 and J usage is TRBJ1-5; 7 nucleotides line up with TRBD1. This CDR3 comprises 15 residues. The junction had 4 bases not matched to a gene; V was cut back by 2 bases and J by 3 bases. The germline V gene has CDR1 MDHEN and CDR2 SYDVKM. The CDR3 region is CASSLLDRDNQPQHF. For the CDR3, the DNA is TGTGCCAGCAGTTTACTAGACAGGGACAATCAGCCCCAGCATTTT. The entire variable domain, with the rest obtained from reference TRBV28 and TRBJ1-5, is as follows: DVKVTQSSRYLVKRTGEKVFLECVQDMDHENMFWYRQDPGLGLRLIYFSYDVKMKEKGDIPEGYSVSREKKERFSLILESASTNQTSMYLCASSLLDRDNQPQHFGDGTRLSIL.

In this sample, this clonotype turned up many times. CDR3: CASSIPGGAENNEQFF. The CDR3 DNA sequence: TGTGCCAGCAGCATCCCTGGGGGGGCCGAGAACAATGAGCAGTTCTTC. The rearrangement uses TRBV7-3 and TRBJ2-1; D may be TRBD2 (7 bases). In germline, CDR1 is SGHTA, CDR2 FQGTGA. This CDR3 is 16 amino acids long. V lost 5 bases, J lost 5 bases, and 19 bases lay in between.

This clonotype was seen many times. The chain recombines TRBV28 with TRBJ2-7, with TRBD2 as a possible D gene (5 bases). CDR3 length equals 15 residues. Between the trimmed V and J ends, which lost 1 base and 4 bases, there was a span of 14 bases. Germline values: CDR1 MDHEN, CDR2 SYDVKM. The CDR3 is CASSLSLGVGYEQYF. For the CDR3, the DNA is TGTGCCAGCAGTTTATCACTGGGAGTGGGTTACGAGCAGTACTTC.

This clonotype was recorded a few times. This rearrangement joins TRBV29-1 to TRBJ1-2; weak D call: TRBD1 (5 bases). The CDR3 runs to 11 residues. Trimming removed 7 bases from V and 8 bases from J, with 14 bases in between. Germline lookup yields CDR1 SQVTM and CDR2 ANQGSEA. CDR3 coding DNA: TGCAGCGCTGGGGGAGGCAGCGGCTACACCTTC. It codes for CSAGGGSGYTF.

The rearrangement uses TRBV5-6 and TRBJ1-1, with D hard to call. The V end was cut by 0 bases, the J end by 0 bases, with 9 bases between. Germline V gene data show CDR1 as SGHDT and CDR2 as YYEEEE. This CDR3 spans 15 amino acids. CDR3 loop: CASSLGLTVNTEAFF. The CDR3 nucleotides read TGTGCCAGCAGCTTGGGGTTGACCGTGAACACTGAAGCTTTCTTT. Drawing the rest from reference TRBV5-6 and TRBJ1-1, the complete variable domain is DAGVTQSPTHLIKTRGQQVTLRCSPKSGHDTVSWYQQALGQGPQFIFQYYEEEERQRGNFPDRFSGHQFPNYSSELNVNALLLGDSALYLCASSLGLTVNTEAFFGQGTRLTVV.

In its sample, this clonotype was seen many times. The CDR3 DNA follows: TGTGCCAGCAGCCCGAGGGCCTTCGACCAAGAGACCCAGTACTTC. It encodes CASSPRAFDQETQYF. This chain uses TRBV7-8 with TRBJ2-5, with D perhaps TRBD2 (5 bases). The ends were cut back, 5 bases at V and 0 bases at J, with 13 bases in the middle. The CDR3 has 15 residues. Looked up from germline, CDR1 is SGHVS and CDR2 is FQNEAQ. The full variable domain, rest sourced from reference TRBV7-8 and TRBJ2-5, is GAGVSQSPRYKVAKRGQDVALRCDPISGHVSLFWYQQALGQGPEFLTYFQNEAQLDKSGLPSDRFFAERPEGSVSTLKIQRTQQEDSAVYLCASSPRAFDQETQYFGPGTRLLVL.

V gene TRBV15 combines with J gene TRBJ1-2, with a weak D call TRBD1 (5 bases). The CDR3 contains 15 residues. The germline CDR1 and CDR2 sequences are LNHNV and YYDKDF (reference sequence). V was clipped by 0 bases and J by 4 bases, with 12 bases between them. The CDR3 sequence: CATSRDQPGAYGYTF. The CDR3 nucleotides read TGTGCCACCAGCAGAGACCAACCCGGGGCCTATGGCTACACCTTC.